The sequence of this TCR beta chain was determined in a study of early T cells in non-severe SARS-CoV-2 infection. Across the whole study: Sequencing of unsorted whole blood was done on bulk RNA, leaving chains unpaired.

Ten or more counts support this clonotype. Its target is not known. The germline V and J ends were trimmed by 4 bases and 1 base, with 9 bases remaining between them. Germline values: CDR1 SGHTA, CDR2 FQGNSA. The CDR3 loop spans 14 amino acids. Individual cDNA molecules each received unique molecular identifiers attached to them. TCRdb analysed the 5' RACE reads with MiXCR anew, one entry per CDR3 protein. Here the sample spans tens of thousands of distinct CDR3 sequences, about 5.6% being singletons. Study-wide results and limits: VDJdb-based annotation leaned toward anti-spike CD8 responses and missed private and CD4 specificities.

Sample: whole blood. The TCR comes from an adult who was a healthcare worker with PCR-confirmed SARS-CoV-2 infection or an uninfected control (not recorded which). The rearrangement links TRBV7-2 to TRBJ2-3, with D tentatively TRBD2 (5 bases). The DNA of the CDR3 is TGTGCCAGCAGCTCGAGGGTGGGCACAGATACGCAGTATTTT. It yields the protein CASSSRVGTDTQYF.